The TCR beta chain under discussion was sequenced for a study of blood T cell repertoires in COVID-19. Turning to the study itself: From the United States, Italy and Spain came samples of acute and convalescent COVID-19.

Per the study methods: Estimated nucleated cell counts came from reference gene primer amplification. Libraries were prepared by immunoSEQ multiplex PCR; TCRdb keeps only in-frame clonotypes and omits some of them. D and trimming were read from the DNA, whereas the V and J calls and clone size are those reported in that table. This table has about 44,000 clones, about 90% appearing once. This CDR3 has 15 residues. The sequenced material came from peripheral blood. This TCR was recovered from a woman of 80 years or more in a cohort sampled during active or convalescent COVID-19. The rearrangement uses TRBV21-1 and TRBJ2-7; the DNA was not compared with TRBD2, the D call given in the table. TRBV21-1 is shown as a pseudogene. CDR3 nucleotide sequence: TGTGCCAGCAGCAAAGATTGCTGGAGCTCCTACGAGCAGTACTTC. It specifies CASSKDCWSSYEQYF.